This T cell receptor (beta chain) appears in the sequencing data of a study of blood T cell repertoires in COVID-19 (dated by TCRdb to about 2020). For the study in its entirety: The collaborator samples originated in the United States, Italy and Spain and spanned the acute and convalescent phases of COVID-19. The material from the prospective study consisted of cDNA or gDNA derived from T cells, B-cell-depleted T cells, or PBMCs. The dataset comprised deeply sampled blood TCRbeta repertoires from subjects exposed to, actively infected with, or recovered from COVID-19. The repertoires were made available in a free public database intended to serve as a resource for research on the immune response to SARS-CoV-2. Samples were obtained from the ongoing ImmuneRACE study (first 160 participants) and from some 1,200 subjects provided by 6 global collaborators. Nearly every sample came with metadata listing a de-identified subject ID, COVID-19 status, age in years and sex. Where available, HLA class I and class II types were taken from metadata supplied by the sample provider and were not determined by assay-based typing.

The germline V and J ends show losses of 2 bases and 1 base respectively, and no gene match explains 8 bases of the junction. The CDR3, cysteine through phenylalanine, is 16 amino acids long. Kept here is only the CDR3 DNA, which spans 48 bases and is read in frame from base 1. Based on the germline V gene, the CDR1 and CDR2 sequences are KGHSH and LQKENI. TCRbeta CDR3 regions were amplified from genomic DNA by means of the immunoSEQ Assay, a bias-controlled multiplex PCR. In the original analysis: Within the assay, amplification of reference gene primers was used to estimate how many nucleated cells each sample contained. Sequence reads were collapsed and filtered to measure the absolute abundance of every unique TCRbeta CDR3 rearrangement. For each sample, productive Simpson clonality was calculated as the square root of Simpson's diversity index across productive rearrangements. Sourced from immuneACCESS, this table was stored by TCRdb with only in-frame sequences that have V and J called. A share of the clones is absent; for the studies checked, an unresolved V gene accounts for under half, and the remainder has no known explanation. That table furnishes V, J and clone size, whereas the DNA furnished D and trimming. The sample has around 15,000 clones on record, almost 85% of them singletons. The ten largest make up over 25% of the sample.

Each collaborating institution followed its own protocols to collect whole blood in K2EDTA tubes. Collaborator samples were shipped for TCRbeta analysis as frozen whole blood, isolated PBMCs, or DNA extracted from either sample type. About this clone: The specificity of this receptor is unknown. Base-call qualities are not available, and no considerably larger clone is one nucleotide away.

On the study overall, not on this receptor specifically: The amount of clinical and demographic metadata varied by source and participant and was provided uncurated.

The receptor's source is a woman in her 70s with active COVID-19. The chain joins TRBV18 to TRBJ2-7, and TRBD1 matches 7 of the central bases. The source material was peripheral blood. DNA sequence: TGTGCCAGCTCACCAACTACAGGGGTAAGGTCCTACGAGCAGTACTTC. It translates as CASSPTTGVRSYEQYF.